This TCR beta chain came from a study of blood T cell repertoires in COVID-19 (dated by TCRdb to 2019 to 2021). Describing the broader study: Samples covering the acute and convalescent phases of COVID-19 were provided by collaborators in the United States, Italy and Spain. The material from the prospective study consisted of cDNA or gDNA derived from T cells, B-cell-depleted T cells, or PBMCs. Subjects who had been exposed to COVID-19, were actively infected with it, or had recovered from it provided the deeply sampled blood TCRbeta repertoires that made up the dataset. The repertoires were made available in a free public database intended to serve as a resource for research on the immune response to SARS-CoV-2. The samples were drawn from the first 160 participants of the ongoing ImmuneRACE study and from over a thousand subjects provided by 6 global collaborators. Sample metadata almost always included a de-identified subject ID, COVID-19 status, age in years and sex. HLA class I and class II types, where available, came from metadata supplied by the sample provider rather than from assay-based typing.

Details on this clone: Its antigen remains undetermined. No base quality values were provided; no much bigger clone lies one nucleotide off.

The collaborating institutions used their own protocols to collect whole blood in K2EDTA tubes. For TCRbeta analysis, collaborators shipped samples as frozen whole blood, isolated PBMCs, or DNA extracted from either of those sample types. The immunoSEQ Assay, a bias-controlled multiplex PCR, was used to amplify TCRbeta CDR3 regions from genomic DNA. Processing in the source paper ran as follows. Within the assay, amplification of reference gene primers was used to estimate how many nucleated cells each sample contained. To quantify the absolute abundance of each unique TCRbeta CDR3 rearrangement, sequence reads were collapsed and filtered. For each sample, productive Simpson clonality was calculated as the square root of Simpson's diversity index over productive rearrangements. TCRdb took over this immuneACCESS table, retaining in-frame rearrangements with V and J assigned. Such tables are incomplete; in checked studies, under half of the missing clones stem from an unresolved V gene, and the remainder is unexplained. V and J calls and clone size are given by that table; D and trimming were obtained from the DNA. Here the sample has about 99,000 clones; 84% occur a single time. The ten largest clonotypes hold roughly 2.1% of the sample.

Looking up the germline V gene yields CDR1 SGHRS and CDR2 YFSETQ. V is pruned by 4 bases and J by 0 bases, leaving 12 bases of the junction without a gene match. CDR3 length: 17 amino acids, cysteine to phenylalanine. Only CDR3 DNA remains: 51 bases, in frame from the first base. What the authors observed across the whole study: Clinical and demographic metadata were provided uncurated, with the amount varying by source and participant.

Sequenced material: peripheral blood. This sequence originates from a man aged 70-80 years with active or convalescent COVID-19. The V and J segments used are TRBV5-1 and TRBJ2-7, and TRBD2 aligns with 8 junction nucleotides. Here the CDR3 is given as CASSRTGGTSNSYEQYF. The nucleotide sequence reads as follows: TGCGCCAGCAGCCGGACGGGGGGGACCTCGAACTCCTACGAGCAGTACTTC.